Below are 12 T cell receptor beta chains sequenced from a single sample in a study of cytomegalovirus exposure and HLA in healthy donors. PCR was performed using 60 Vbeta and 13 Jbeta primers. Assay used: immunoSEQ multiplex PCR; TCRdb lists only in-frame clones, some missing. Of about 77,000 clones listed, approximately 80% are singletons. Input material: PBMCs. These receptors were taken from a man in his forties in good health and CMV-seronegative.

The CDR3 spells CASSGRGNGSGNTIYF. CDR3 in DNA: TGTGCCAGCAGTGGGCGGGGGAACGGCTCTGGAAACACCATATATTTT. The chain carries TRBV9 and TRBJ1-3; perhaps TRBD1 as D (5 bases). The germline CDR1 and CDR2 sequences are SGDLS and YYNGEE. V was clipped by 5 bases and J by 0 bases, with 15 bases between them. The CDR3 has 16 residues.

The V call is TRBV28, the J call TRBJ1-4; 8 bases align to TRBD1. V was clipped by 4 bases and J by 7 bases; unmatched bases: 8. Germline V gene lookup returns CDR1 MDHEN and CDR2 SYDVKM. CDR3 length: 15 residues. For the CDR3, the DNA is TGTGCCAGCAGTTCAACAGGGGGGGGAAGTGAAAAACTGTTTTTT. It codes for CASSSTGGGSEKLFF.

The gene calls are TRBV28 and TRBJ2-7; TRBD1 matches 9 bases. Germline V lookup: CDR1 MDHEN, CDR2 SYDVKM. The J segment lost 5 bases and the V segment lost 9 bases, leaving 14 bases of the junction unmatched. This CDR3 is built from 15 residues. The CDR3 sequence: CASRTQGAGWNEQYF. CDR3 sequence (DNA): TGTGCCAGTAGGACACAGGGGGCTGGGTGGAACGAGCAGTACTTC.

This chain uses TRBV19 with TRBJ1-1; 7 nucleotides line up with TRBD1. Germline CDR1 LNHDA, CDR2 SQIVND (reference sequence). This CDR3 has 12 amino acids. The J segment lost 2 bases and the V segment lost 10 bases, leaving 4 bases of the junction unmatched. DNA for the CDR3: TGTGCCATTGGGGACAGAAACACTGAAGCTTTCTTT. Translating it yields CAIGDRNTEAFF.

This clone was seen a few times. The gene calls are TRBV4-3 and TRBJ1-4; TRBD1 aligns across 7 bases. In germline, CDR1 is LGHNA, CDR2 YSLEER. V gave up 4 bases and J gave up 7 bases; unmatched junction bases: 9. This CDR3 has 15 residues. The DNA for the CDR3 is TGCGCCAGCAGCCGAGTTACAGGGGCCAGTGAAAAACTGTTTTTT. Encoded protein: CASSRVTGASEKLFF.

This rearrangement joins TRBV5-5 to TRBJ1-1; D is perhaps TRBD1 (5 bases). Germline lookup yields CDR1 SGHKS and CDR2 YYEKEE (reference sequence). This CDR3 spans 14 amino acids. Between the trimmed V and J ends, which lost 1 base and 5 bases, there was a span of 12 bases. This CDR3 is CASSLYRGGTEAFF. The CDR3 coding sequence is TGTGCCAGCAGCTTGTATAGGGGTGGGACTGAAGCTTTCTTT.

This chain joins TRBV29-1 and TRBJ2-4; D remains unclear. Per germline, CDR1 SQVTM and CDR2 ANQGSEA. This CDR3 contains 10 residues. Trimming removed 6 bases at V and 13 bases at J, with 13 bases between. CDR3 residues: CSVSDGLQYF. The DNA of the CDR3 is TGCAGCGTATCGGATGGGCTCCAGTACTTC.

The chain recombines TRBV30 with TRBJ2-2; 9 bases align to TRBD1. Trimming cost V 3 bases and J 3 bases; bases outside gene matches: 5. The CDR3 totals 15 residues. CDR1 GTSNPN and CDR2 SVGIG come from the germline V gene (reference sequence). The CDR3 nucleotides are TGTGCCTGGAGAAATACAGGGGGCTACACCGGGGAGCTGTTTTTT. Translating it yields CAWRNTGGYTGELFF.

The chain recombines TRBV29-1 with TRBJ1-4, with TRBD1 matching over 7 bases. The length of the CDR3 is 15 residues. From germline, CDR1 is SQVTM and CDR2 ANQGSEA. Unmatched junction bases numbered 12, after V lost 7 bases and J lost 4 bases. DNA for the CDR3: TGCAGCGCCCGAAGAGCGACAGGGTTTAATGAAAAACTGTTTTTT. Its protein is CSARRATGFNEKLFF.

Concerning this clone itself: An end of the junction does not agree with germline; a read error may underlie this. The chain has TRBV27 and TRBJ2-7, with TRBD1 matching over 8 bases. There are 13 residues in the CDR3. Germline V lookup: CDR1 MNHEY, CDR2 SMNVEV (reference sequence). The DNA for the CDR3 is TGTGCCAGCAGTTTGGGGACAGGCGGTCCGCTGCACTTC. This sequence encodes CASSLGTGGPLHF.

This clone came up a few times. The rearrangement links TRBV6-5 to TRBJ1-5; unclear D gene. V was clipped by 5 bases and J by 13 bases, with 18 bases between them. The CDR3 runs to 13 residues. Germline assignment: CDR1 MNHEY and CDR2 SVGAGI. The CDR3 region has the DNA TGTGCCAGCAGTCCCAAGTCGAGGGCAGGTCAGCATTTT. Its protein product is CASSPKSRAGQHF.

The genes are TRBV19 and TRBJ1-4; no clear D. Germline V CDR1 and CDR2: LNHDA, SQIVND (reference sequence). The V end lost 10 bases, the J end lost 8 bases, and 17 bases lay between the germline ends. The CDR3 totals 13 residues. In DNA form, the CDR3 reads TGTGCCACCACGCGGGCAGGAGGCGAAAAACTGTTTTTT. Translating it yields CATTRAGGEKLFF.